Each of the 2 T cell receptor beta chains below was sequenced from the same sample in a study of T cells in Graves' hyperthyroidism and ophthalmopathy. Using RNA transcripts as the source, TCR beta CDR3 regions were amplified. Carried out on the TCR CDR3, a first-round RT-PCR used the HTBI primer set. TCRdb processed the multiplex PCR reads anew with MiXCR; each CDR3 protein has one entry. The sample has about 360,000 distinct CDR3 sequences, roughly 13% seen once. Sequencing input: blood. Every receptor here comes from a woman aged 18-30 years with Graves' hyperthyroidism.

This clonotype was counted ten times or more. V gene TRBV28 combines with J gene TRBJ2-7; 7 bases are a match to TRBD1. This CDR3 comprises 13 residues. The germline V gene has CDR1 MDHEN and CDR2 SYDVKM. After removal of 3 bases from V and 3 bases from J, the junction contained 2 bases not matched to a gene. The CDR3 DNA is TGTGCCAGCAGTTTGGGACAGATCTACGAGCAGTACTTC. Translating gives CASSLGQIYEQYF. The whole variable domain, remainder taken from reference TRBV28 and TRBJ2-7, is DVKVTQSSRYLVKRTGEKVFLECVQDMDHENMFWYRQDPGLGLRLIYFSYDVKMKEKGDIPEGYSVSREKKERFSLILESASTNQTSMYLCASSLGQIYEQYFGPGTRLTVT.

This clonotype was detected many times. The chain employs TRBV7-2 and TRBJ2-1; D is possibly TRBD1 (6 bases). Germline values: CDR1 SGHTA, CDR2 FQGNSA. Trimming took 5 bases from V and 12 from J, leaving 20 bases between them. The CDR3 has 14 amino acids. The CDR3 sequence: CASSPTRTASGQFF. The DNA of the CDR3 is TGTGCCAGCAGCCCAACACGGACAGCGTCCGGGCAGTTCTTC.